Listed below are T cell receptor beta chains from one sample, sequenced in a study of CD8+ T cells in alopecia areata. Repertoires were generated with immunoSEQ multiplex PCR, while TCRdb's copy carries only in-frame clones and drops some. The sample lists about 200,000 clones; 30% to 40% were seen once. The sample in question was CD4+ T cells sorted from blood, obtained around week 31, from a patient treated with tofacitinib. The source of these receptors is a human donor with alopecia areata. The CDR3 runs from the conserved cysteine through the conserved F or W. D genes are given only for firm matches. Size is omitted from some rows. Given values are once, few, many or a class for expanded clones.

NA	TRBJ1-2	TRBV6-5	NA	TGTGCCAGCAGAAAACCCGCGGGCGGCTTCTATGGCTACACCTTC	CASRKPAGGFYGYTF
once	TRBJ1-2	TRBV30	NA	TGTGCCTGGAGTGGCCCGGGACCCACTGGGTATGGCTACACCTTC	CAWSGPGPTGYGYTF
NA	TRBJ1-2	TRBV2	TRBD1	TGTGCCAGCAGCCAAAGACCTCAGGGGGCTGGGAACTATGGCTACACCTTC	CASSQRPQGAGNYGYTF
NA	TRBJ2-3	TRBV5-1	TRBD2	TGCGCCAGCAGAAGACTAGCGGGGAAAGATACGCAGTATTTT	CASRRLAGKDTQYF
NA	TRBJ2-3	TRBV18	TRBD2	TGTGCCAGCTCACCCCGGACTAGCGCAACAGATACGCAGTATTTT	CASSPRTSATDTQYF
NA	TRBJ1-2	TRBV27	TRBD1	TGTGCCAGCAGTTTCGCAGACAGGGCTAACTATGGCTACACCTTC	CASSFADRANYGYTF
few	TRBJ2-7	TRBV14	NA	TGTGCCAGCAGCCAACGGGTGAGGGGGTTGATTCCCTACGAGCAGTACTTC	CASSQRVRGLIPYEQYF
NA	TRBJ2-1	TRBV7-2	NA	TGTGCCAGCAGCTGGGGCCTCATGGGTCTCGGGCAGTTCTTC	CASSWGLMGLGQFF
NA	TRBJ2-3	TRBV6-5	NA	TGTGCCAGCAGTTACAGTTGGGGCGGGGGCGCAGATACGCAGTATTTT	CASSYSWGGGADTQYF
few	TRBJ1-3	TRBV5-1	TRBD1	TGCGCCAGCAGCTCACAGGGGCCTGGAAACACCATATATTTT	CASSSQGPGNTIYF
NA	TRBJ1-2	TRBV11-2	TRBD1	TGTGCCAGCAGCTTAGAGATAGGCTTAGGACAGGGTGGATCTAACTATGGCTACACCTTC	CASSLEIGLGQGGSNYGYTF
once	TRBJ1-2	TRBV7-3	NA	TGTGCCAGCAGTCCTGACGGGTACTATGGCTACACCTTC	CASSPDGYYGYTF
NA	TRBJ2-4	TRBV5-1	TRBD1	TGCGCCAGCAGCACCGGGGACAGGGTGTATCAGTACTTC	CASSTGDRVYQYF
NA	TRBJ1-2	TRBV4-2	NA	TGTGCCAGCAGCTTGTGGTTGTCTAGAGACGGCTACACCTTC	CASSLWLSRDGYTF
NA	TRBJ1-1	TRBV7-3	TRBD1	TGTGCCAGCAGCTCGGGACAGGGACGGCTCGAAGCTTTCTTT	CASSSGQGRLEAFF
NA	TRBJ1-5	TRBV6-6	NA	TGTGCCAGCAGTTACTCGAACGCGGGCCAGCCCCAGCATTTT	CASSYSNAGQPQHF
NA	TRBJ2-7	TRBV29-1	TRBD2	TGCAGCGTTGCGTGGGGTAGCGGGAGAACAGAGGGCTCCTACGAGCAGTACTTC	CSVAWGSGRTEGSYEQYF
NA	TRBJ1-1	TRBV5-4	NA	TGTGCCAGCAGCTCCCCAGGTCAGGGCCAGAACACTGAAGCTTTCTTT	CASSSPGQGQNTEAFF
NA	TRBJ2-7	TRBV25-1	TRBD1	TGTGCCAGCAGTAAGGGACAGGGGTACTACGAGCAGTACTTC	CASSKGQGYYEQYF
NA	TRBJ2-7	TRBV29-1	NA	TGCAGCGTTGAAGATACAGCCTACGAGCAGTACTTC	CSVEDTAYEQYF
NA	TRBJ1-2	TRBV11-2	NA	TGTGCCAGCAGCTTCCTCCCCCGGGAGAATGGCTACACCTTC	CASSFLPRENGYTF
NA	TRBJ2-4	TRBV14	NA	TGTGCCAGCAGCCAAGATACTCTAGCGGCCAAAAACATTCAGTACTTC	CASSQDTLAAKNIQYF
NA	TRBJ1-2	TRBV4-2	TRBD1	TGTGCCAGCAGCCAAGGCCCGGACAGGAATTTCTATGGCTACACCTTC	CASSQGPDRNFYGYTF
few	TRBJ2-6	TRBV9	NA	TGTGCCAGCAGCGTAGAGACAGCTGGGGCCAACGTCCTGACTTTC	CASSVETAGANVLTF
NA	TRBJ2-7	TRBV4-1	NA	TGCGCCAGCAGCCAATCCGGGAGCTCCTACGAGCAGTACTTC	CASSQSGSSYEQYF
NA	TRBJ2-7	TRBV19	NA	TGTGCCAGTAGTATCGGCAGGGAGTTTCACGAGCAGTACTTC	CASSIGREFHEQYF
NA	TRBJ2-7	TRBV15	NA	TGTGCCACCAGCAGAGATCTGGCCTACGAGCAGTACTTC	CATSRDLAYEQYF
NA	TRBJ2-1	TRBV6-1	NA	TGTGCCAGCAGTGATACAGGGTTTAGCTCCTACAATGAGCAGTTCTTC	CASSDTGFSSYNEQFF
NA	TRBJ2-7	TRBV19	NA	TGTGCCACCGATTGGGACCACGAGCAGTACTTC	CATDWDHEQYF
NA	TRBJ2-7	TRBV30	NA	TGTGCCTGGAGTGGGGCCTACGAGCAGTACTTC	CAWSGAYEQYF